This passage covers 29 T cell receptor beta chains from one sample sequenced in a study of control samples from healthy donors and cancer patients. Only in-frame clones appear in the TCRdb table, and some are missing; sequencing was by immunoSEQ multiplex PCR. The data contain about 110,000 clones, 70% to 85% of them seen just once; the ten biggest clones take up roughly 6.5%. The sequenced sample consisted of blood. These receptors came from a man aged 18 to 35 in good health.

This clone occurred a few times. CDR3 protein: CASSLGNSPLHF. DNA of the CDR3: TGTGCCAGCAGCCTGGGGAATTCACCCCTCCACTTT. The V gene is TRBV7-6, the J gene TRBJ1-6; no reliable D call. CDR1 is SGHVS and CDR2 is FNYEAQ in the germline V gene. The CDR3 runs 12 residues. V was trimmed by 5 bases and J by 7 bases, leaving 6 bases between them. Variable domain in full (rest from reference TRBV7-6 and TRBJ1-6): GAGVSQSPRYKVTKRGQDVALRCDPISGHVSLYWYRQALGQGPEFLTYFNYEAQQDKSGLPNDRFSAERPEGSISTLTIQRTEQRDSAMYRCASSLGNSPLHFGNGTRLTVT.

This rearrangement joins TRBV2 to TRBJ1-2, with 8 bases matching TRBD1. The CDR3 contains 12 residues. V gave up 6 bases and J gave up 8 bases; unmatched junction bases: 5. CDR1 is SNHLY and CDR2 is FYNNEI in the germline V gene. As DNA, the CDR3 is TGTGCCAGCAGAGGGACAGGCTGGGGCTACACCTTC. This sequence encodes CASRGTGWGYTF.

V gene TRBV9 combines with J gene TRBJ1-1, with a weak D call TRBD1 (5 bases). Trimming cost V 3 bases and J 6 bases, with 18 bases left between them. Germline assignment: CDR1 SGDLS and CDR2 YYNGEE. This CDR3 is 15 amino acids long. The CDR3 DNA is TGTGCCAGCAGCGGCGTTGCGCCAGGGCGGGCTGAAGCTTTCTTT. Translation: CASSGVAPGRAEAFF. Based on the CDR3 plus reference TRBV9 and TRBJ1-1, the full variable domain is DSGVTQTPKHLITATGQRVTLRCSPRSGDLSVYWYQQSLDQGLQFLIQYYNGEERAKGNILERFSAQQFPDLHSELNLSSLELGDSALYFCASSGVAPGRAEAFFGQGTRLTVV.

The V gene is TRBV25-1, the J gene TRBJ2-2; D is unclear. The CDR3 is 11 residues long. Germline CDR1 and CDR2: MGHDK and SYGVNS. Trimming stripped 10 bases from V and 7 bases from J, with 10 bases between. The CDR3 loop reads CATQKVGELFF. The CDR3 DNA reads TGTGCCACCCAGAAGGTCGGGGAGCTGTTTTTT.

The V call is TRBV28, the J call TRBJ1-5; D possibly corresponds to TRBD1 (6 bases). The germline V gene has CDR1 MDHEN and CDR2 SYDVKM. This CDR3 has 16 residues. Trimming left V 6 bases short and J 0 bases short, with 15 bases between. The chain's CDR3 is CASSEGQRYSNQPQHF. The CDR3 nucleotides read TGTGCCAGCAGCGAAGGACAGCGTTATAGCAATCAGCCCCAGCATTTT.

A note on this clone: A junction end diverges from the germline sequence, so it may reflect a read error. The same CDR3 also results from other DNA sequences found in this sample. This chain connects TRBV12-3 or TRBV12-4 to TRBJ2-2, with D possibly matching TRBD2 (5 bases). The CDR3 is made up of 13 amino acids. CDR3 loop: CASSFGGTGELFF. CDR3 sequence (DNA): TGTGCCAGCAGTTTTGGTGGTACCGGGGAACTGTTTTTT.

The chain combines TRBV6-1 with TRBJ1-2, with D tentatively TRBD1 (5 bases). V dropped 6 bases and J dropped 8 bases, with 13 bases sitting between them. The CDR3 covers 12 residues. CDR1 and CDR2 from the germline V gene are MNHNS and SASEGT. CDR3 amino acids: CASSLGPGGYTF. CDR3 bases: TGTGCCAGCAGCCTCGGGCCAGGGGGCTACACCTTC.

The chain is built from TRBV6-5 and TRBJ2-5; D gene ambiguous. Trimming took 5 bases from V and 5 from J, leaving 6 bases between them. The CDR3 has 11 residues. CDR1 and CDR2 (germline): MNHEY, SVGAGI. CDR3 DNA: TGTGCCAGCAGTATACGGGAGACCCAGTACTTC. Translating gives CASSIRETQYF.

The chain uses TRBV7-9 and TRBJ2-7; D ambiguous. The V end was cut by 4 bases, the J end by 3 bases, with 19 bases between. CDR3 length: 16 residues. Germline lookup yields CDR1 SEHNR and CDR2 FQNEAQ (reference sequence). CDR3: CASSSPSSLNYYEQYF. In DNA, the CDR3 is TGTGCCAGCAGCTCCCCATCCTCTCTTAACTACTACGAGCAGTACTTC. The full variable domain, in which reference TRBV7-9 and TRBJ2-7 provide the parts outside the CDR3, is DTGVSQNPRHKITKRGQNVTFRCDPISEHNRLYWYRQTLGQGPEFLTYFQNEAQLEKSRLLSDRFSAERPKGSFSTLEIQRTEQGDSAMYLCASSSPSSLNYYEQYFGPGTRLTVT.

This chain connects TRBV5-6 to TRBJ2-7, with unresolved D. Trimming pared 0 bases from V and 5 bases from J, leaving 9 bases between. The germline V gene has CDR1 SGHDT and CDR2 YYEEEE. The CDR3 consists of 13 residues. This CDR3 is CASSLVVSNEQYV. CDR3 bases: TGTGCCAGCAGCTTGGTAGTTTCCAACGAGCAGTACGTC.

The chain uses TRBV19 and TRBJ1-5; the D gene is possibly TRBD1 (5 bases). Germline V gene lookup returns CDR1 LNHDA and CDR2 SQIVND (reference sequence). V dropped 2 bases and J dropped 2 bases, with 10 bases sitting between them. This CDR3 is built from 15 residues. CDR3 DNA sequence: TGTGCCAGTAGTATACAGGGATTGGGCAATCAGCCCCAGCATTTT. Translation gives CASSIQGLGNQPQHF.

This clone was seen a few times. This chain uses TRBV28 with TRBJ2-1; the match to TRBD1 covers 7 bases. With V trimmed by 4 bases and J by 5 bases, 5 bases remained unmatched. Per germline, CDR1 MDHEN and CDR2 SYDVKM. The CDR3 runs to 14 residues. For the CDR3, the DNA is TGTGCCAGCAGTTACCGGGACAGAGACAATGAGCAGTTCTTC. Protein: CASSYRDRDNEQFF.

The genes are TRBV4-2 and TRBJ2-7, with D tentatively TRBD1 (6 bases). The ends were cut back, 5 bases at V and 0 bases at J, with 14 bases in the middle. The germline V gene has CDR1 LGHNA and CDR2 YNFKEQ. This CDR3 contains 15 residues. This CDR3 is CASSGPDRNSYEQYF. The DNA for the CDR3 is TGTGCCAGCAGCGGTCCAGACAGGAACTCCTACGAGCAGTACTTC.

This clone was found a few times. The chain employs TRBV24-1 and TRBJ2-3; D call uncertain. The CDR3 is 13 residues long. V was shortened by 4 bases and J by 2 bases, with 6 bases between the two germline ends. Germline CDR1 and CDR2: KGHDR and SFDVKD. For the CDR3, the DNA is TGTGCCACCAGTGAAGCAGCCACAGATACGCAGTATTTT. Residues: CATSEAATDTQYF.

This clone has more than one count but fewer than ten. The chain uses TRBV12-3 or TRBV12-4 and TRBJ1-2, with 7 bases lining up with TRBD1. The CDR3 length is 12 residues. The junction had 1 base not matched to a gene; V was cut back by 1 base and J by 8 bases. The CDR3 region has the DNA TGTGCCAGCAGTTTAGGAGGGGGCGGCTACACCTTC. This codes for CASSLGGGGYTF.

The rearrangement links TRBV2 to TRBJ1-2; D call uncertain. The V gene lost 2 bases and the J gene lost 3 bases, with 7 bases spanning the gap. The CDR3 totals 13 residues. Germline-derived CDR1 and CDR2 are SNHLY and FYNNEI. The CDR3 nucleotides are TGTGCCAGCAGTGAATGGAACGACTATGGCTACACCTTC. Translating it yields CASSEWNDYGYTF. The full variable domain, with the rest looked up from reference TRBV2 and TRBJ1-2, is EPEVTQTPSHQVTQMGQEVILRCVPISNHLYFYWYRQILGQKVEFLVSFYNNEISEKSEIFDDQFSVERPDGSNFTLKIRSTKLEDSAMYFCASSEWNDYGYTFGSGTRLTVV.

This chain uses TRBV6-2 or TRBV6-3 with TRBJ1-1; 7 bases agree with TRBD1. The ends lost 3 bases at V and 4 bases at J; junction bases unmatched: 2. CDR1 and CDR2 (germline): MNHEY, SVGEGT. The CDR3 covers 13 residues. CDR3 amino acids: CASSYPGGTEAFF. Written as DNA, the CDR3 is TGTGCCAGCAGTTATCCAGGGGGCACTGAAGCTTTCTTT.

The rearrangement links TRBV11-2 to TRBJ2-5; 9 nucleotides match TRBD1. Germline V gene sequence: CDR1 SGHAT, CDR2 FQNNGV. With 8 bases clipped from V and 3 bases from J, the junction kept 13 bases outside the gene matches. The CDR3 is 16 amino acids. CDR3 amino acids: CASSSYGTGQKETQYF. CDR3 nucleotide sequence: TGTGCCAGCTCCTCCTACGGGACAGGGCAGAAAGAGACCCAGTACTTC.

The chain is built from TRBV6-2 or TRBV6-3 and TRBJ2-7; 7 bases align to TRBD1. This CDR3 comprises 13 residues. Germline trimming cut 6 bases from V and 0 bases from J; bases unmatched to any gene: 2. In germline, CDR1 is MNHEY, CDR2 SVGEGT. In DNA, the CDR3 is TGTGCCAGCAGCGGACAGGTCTCCTACGAGCAGTACTTC. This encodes CASSGQVSYEQYF.

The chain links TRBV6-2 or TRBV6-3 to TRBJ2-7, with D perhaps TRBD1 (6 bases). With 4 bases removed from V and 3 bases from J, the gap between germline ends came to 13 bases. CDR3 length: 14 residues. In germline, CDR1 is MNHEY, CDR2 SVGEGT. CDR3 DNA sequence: TGTGCCAGCAGTTGGAATACAGGGAACTACGAGCAGTACTTC. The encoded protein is CASSWNTGNYEQYF.

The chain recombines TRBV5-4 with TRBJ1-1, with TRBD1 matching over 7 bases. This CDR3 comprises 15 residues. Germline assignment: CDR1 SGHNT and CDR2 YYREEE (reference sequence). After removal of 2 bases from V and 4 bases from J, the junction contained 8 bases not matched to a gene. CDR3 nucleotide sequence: TGTGCCAGCAGCTTACCAAACAGGGGTCCCACTGAAGCTTTCTTT. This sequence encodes CASSLPNRGPTEAFF.

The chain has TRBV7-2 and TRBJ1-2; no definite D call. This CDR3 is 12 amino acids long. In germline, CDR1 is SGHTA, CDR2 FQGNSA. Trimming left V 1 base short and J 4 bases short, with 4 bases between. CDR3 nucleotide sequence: TGTGCCAGCAGCTTAGGGGCCTATGGCTACACCTTC. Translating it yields CASSLGAYGYTF.

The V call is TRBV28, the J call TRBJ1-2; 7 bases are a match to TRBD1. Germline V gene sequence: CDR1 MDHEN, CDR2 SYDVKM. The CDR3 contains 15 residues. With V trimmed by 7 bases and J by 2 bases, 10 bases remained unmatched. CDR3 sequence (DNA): TGTGCCAGCAACCGTCCCGGGACAGCGAACTATGGCTACACCTTC. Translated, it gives CASNRPGTANYGYTF.

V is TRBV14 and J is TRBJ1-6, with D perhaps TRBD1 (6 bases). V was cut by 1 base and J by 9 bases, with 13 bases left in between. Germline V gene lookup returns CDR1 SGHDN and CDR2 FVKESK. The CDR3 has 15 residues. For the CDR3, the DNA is TGTGCCAGCAGCCAAGTACGGGGGGCCGGTTCACCCCTCCACTTT. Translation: CASSQVRGAGSPLHF.

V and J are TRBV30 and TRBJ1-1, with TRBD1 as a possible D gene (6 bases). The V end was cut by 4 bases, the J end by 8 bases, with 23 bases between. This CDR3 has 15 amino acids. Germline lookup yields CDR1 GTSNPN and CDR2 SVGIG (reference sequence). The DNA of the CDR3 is TGTGCCTGGATGAGGAAAGAAGCGGGGGCTCTCGAAGCTTTCTTT. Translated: CAWMRKEAGALEAFF.

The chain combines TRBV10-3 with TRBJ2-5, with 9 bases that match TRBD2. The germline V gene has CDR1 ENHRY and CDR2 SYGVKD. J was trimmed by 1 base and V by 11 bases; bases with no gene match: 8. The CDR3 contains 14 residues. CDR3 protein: CASKRAGGQETQYF. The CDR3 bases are TGTGCCTCCAAGCGAGCGGGGGGCCAAGAGACCCAGTACTTC.

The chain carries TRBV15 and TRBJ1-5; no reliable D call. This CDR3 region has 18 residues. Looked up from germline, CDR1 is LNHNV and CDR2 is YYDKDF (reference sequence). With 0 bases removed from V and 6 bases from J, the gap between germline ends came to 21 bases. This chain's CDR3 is CATSRDQALVGFGQPQHF. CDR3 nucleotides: TGTGCCACCAGCAGAGATCAAGCGTTGGTAGGGTTCGGTCAGCCCCAGCATTTT.

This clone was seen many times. CDR3 DNA sequence: TGTGCCAGCAGCCCTTGGACGGAGAACACTGAAGCTTTCTTT. Translating it yields CASSPWTENTEAFF. The J gene is TRBJ1-1, the V gene TRBV14; D is uncertain. This CDR3 is 14 amino acids long. V gave up 4 bases and J gave up 1 base, with 10 bases separating them. CDR1 SGHDN and CDR2 FVKESK come from the germline V gene.

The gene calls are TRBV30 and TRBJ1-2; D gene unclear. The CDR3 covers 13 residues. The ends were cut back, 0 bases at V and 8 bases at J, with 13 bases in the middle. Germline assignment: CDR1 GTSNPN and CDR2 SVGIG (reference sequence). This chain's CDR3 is CAWSVWGKGGYTF. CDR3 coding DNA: TGTGCCTGGAGTGTCTGGGGAAAGGGAGGCTACACCTTC.